The 28 T cell receptor beta chains below were found in one sample sequenced in a study of radiotherapy plus CTLA-4 blockade in lung cancer. The assay was immunoSEQ multiplex PCR, and TCRdb's table has in-frame clones only and misses some. The sample includes tens of thousands of clones, roughly four fifths seen only once; the top ten take about 7.3%. Sequenced here: peripheral blood, sampled from a patient treated with radiotherapy plus ipilimumab. These receptors all stem from a human donor with non-small cell lung cancer who had stable disease on radiotherapy plus ipilimumab.

The V and J genes are TRBV18 and TRBJ2-7; TRBD2 agrees at 13 bases. Trimming at V came to 3 bases and at J to 4 bases, leaving 6 bases not matched to a gene. The CDR3 contains 16 residues. Germline V gives CDR1 KGHSH, CDR2 LQKENI. The CDR3: CASSPPGLAGFYEQYF. The CDR3 DNA is TGTGCCAGCTCACCGCCGGGACTAGCGGGGTTTTACGAGCAGTACTTC.

This clone showed up just once. This sequence joins TRBV29-1 and TRBJ2-7, with D maybe TRBD1 (6 bases). V was cut by 6 bases and J by 4 bases, with 13 bases left in between. This CDR3 has 12 amino acids. Per germline, CDR1 SQVTM and CDR2 ANQGSEA. The CDR3 spells CSVRTDGYEQYF. CDR3 coding DNA: TGCAGCGTGAGGACAGATGGGTACGAGCAGTACTTC.

V and J are TRBV9 and TRBJ1-5; 12 bases align to TRBD1. CDR1 is SGDLS, CDR2 YYNGEE, per germline. The CDR3 consists of 15 residues. J was trimmed by 9 bases and V by 2 bases; bases with no gene match: 6. The CDR3: CASSVAGTGGAPQHF. The CDR3 DNA reads TGTGCCAGCAGCGTCGCCGGGACAGGGGGCGCGCCCCAGCATTTT.

A single count supports this clone. The chain is built from TRBV19 and TRBJ1-1; 8 bases match TRBD1. CDR3 length: 16 amino acids. Per the germline V gene, CDR1 is LNHDA and CDR2 is SQIVND (reference sequence). V lost 3 bases to trimming and J lost 3 bases; unmatched junction nucleotides: 9. The DNA for the CDR3 is TGTGCCAGTAGTATCAACGGCGGACAGGGCCACACTGAAGCTTTCTTT. This sequence encodes CASSINGGQGHTEAFF.

The CDR3 DNA reads as TGCGCCAGCAGCCAAGGGCCCCCGACGGATACGCAGTATTTT. Its translation: CASSQGPPTDTQYF. The gene calls are TRBV4-1 and TRBJ2-3; no clear D gene. V lost 1 base and J 6 bases, leaving 11 bases between the germline ends. The CDR3 runs to 14 residues. Germline-derived CDR1 and CDR2 are MGHRA and YSYEKL.

V is TRBV6-4 and J is TRBJ2-3; weak D call: TRBD2 (6 bases). This CDR3 is 16 amino acids long. V lost 0 bases and J lost 1, with 11 bases in between. The V gene's germline CDR1 is MRHNA and CDR2 SNTAGT. Written as DNA, the CDR3 is TGTGCCAGCAGTGACTCGATTAGCGGAGGCACAGATACGCAGTATTTT. Protein: CASSDSISGGTDTQYF.

The CDR3, as DNA: TGCAGTGCTAATAGCGGGGGCGAGCAGTACGTC. Amino acids: CSANSGGEQYV. V is TRBV20-1 and J is TRBJ2-7; 9 nucleotides align to TRBD2. Per the germline V gene, CDR1 is DFQATT and CDR2 is SNEGSKA (reference sequence). V lost 4 bases and J lost 6; bases outside the gene matches: 1. The CDR3 is made up of 11 amino acids.

This clone has only one observation. The chain has TRBV7-8 and TRBJ1-5; D is unclear. Trimming took 5 bases from V and 0 from J, leaving 11 bases between them. Germline V CDR1 and CDR2: SGHVS, FQNEAQ. The CDR3 contains 15 residues. The CDR3 is CASSRTRNSNQPQHF. CDR3 nucleotide sequence: TGTGCCAGCAGCAGGACCAGAAATAGCAATCAGCCCCAGCATTTT. The complete variable domain, with remaining parts taken from reference TRBV7-8 and TRBJ1-5, reads GAGVSQSPRYKVAKRGQDVALRCDPISGHVSLFWYQQALGQGPEFLTYFQNEAQLDKSGLPSDRFFAERPEGSVSTLKIQRTQQEDSAVYLCASSRTRNSNQPQHFGDGTRLSIL.

The V and J genes are TRBV2 and TRBJ2-2; 13 bases match TRBD2. The CDR3 covers 20 residues. V lost 8 bases and J lost 10; bases outside the gene matches: 25. CDR1 and CDR2 from the germline V gene are SNHLY and FYNNEI. The DNA for the CDR3 is TGTGCCAGCGGCAAATTGGACAGAATGACTAGCGGGGGGAAAGTGGTGGAGCTGTTTTTT. It translates to CASGKLDRMTSGGKVVELFF.

CDR3: CASSQGVGPTGELFF. CDR3 sequence (DNA): TGTGCCAGCAGCCAAGGGGTGGGTCCGACCGGGGAGCTGTTTTTT. This chain uses TRBV4-2 with TRBJ2-2, with D unclear. The CDR3 extends over 15 amino acids. CDR1 is LGHNA and CDR2 is YNFKEQ in the germline V gene. The germline V and J ends were trimmed by 1 base and 5 bases, with 11 bases remaining between them.

The V gene is TRBV6-5, the J gene TRBJ2-1, with D possibly being TRBD1 (6 bases). The CDR3 covers 14 residues. V lost 5 bases to trimming and J lost 4 bases, with 12 bases between them. Germline CDR1 MNHEY, CDR2 SVGAGI. The CDR3 nucleotides are TGTGCCAGCAGTCGACAGGTGGCGTACAATGAGCAGTTCTTC. Its protein is CASSRQVAYNEQFF.

The chain has TRBV27 and TRBJ1-5; TRBD1 aligns across 8 bases. Germline V gene data show CDR1 as MNHEY and CDR2 as SMNVEV (reference sequence). The V segment lost 5 bases and the J segment 3 bases; nucleotides outside the gene matches: 6. The CDR3 is 15 residues long. This CDR3 reads CASSRGTGDNQPQHF. Written as DNA, the CDR3 is TGTGCCAGCAGTCGAGGGACAGGCGACAATCAGCCCCAGCATTTT.

The chain employs TRBV18 and TRBJ1-1; TRBD1 matches at 9 bases. The CDR3 covers 15 residues. V shed 4 bases, J shed 7 bases, and the junction held 10 bases outside the gene matches. Per the germline V gene, CDR1 is KGHSH and CDR2 is LQKENI. In DNA form, the CDR3 reads TGTGCCAGCTCACAACAGGGACAGGGCTTCAGTGAAGCTTTCTTT. This sequence encodes CASSQQGQGFSEAFF.

The gene calls are TRBV6-5 and TRBJ2-1; 8 bases align to TRBD1. The CDR3 runs to 14 residues. Germline V lookup: CDR1 MNHEY, CDR2 SVGAGI. Trimming at V came to 4 bases and at J to 7 bases, leaving 6 bases not matched to a gene. This CDR3 is CASSSDRGRNEQFF. The CDR3 DNA follows: TGTGCCAGCAGTTCAGACAGGGGACGTAATGAGCAGTTCTTC.

The chain's CDR3 is CASSSTGPPPSYNSPLHF. The CDR3 DNA sequence: TGTGCCAGCAGTTCGACAGGTCCTCCGCCTTCCTATAATTCACCCCTCCACTTT. This chain connects TRBV28 to TRBJ1-6; D possibly corresponds to TRBD1 (6 bases). From germline, CDR1 is MDHEN and CDR2 SYDVKM. The CDR3 has 18 residues. The ends were cut back, 4 bases at V and 1 base at J, with 17 bases in the middle.

The V gene is TRBV11-1, the J gene TRBJ1-2; possible D gene TRBD1, 5 bases. V lost 3 bases and J lost 8, with 10 bases in between. The CDR3 consists of 12 residues. CDR1 and CDR2 from the germline V gene are SGHAT and FQDESV (reference sequence). DNA for the CDR3: TGTGCCAGCAGCTTTCAGGGAAAAGGCTACACCTTC. Translation gives CASSFQGKGYTF.

This clone was counted between two and nine times. This chain links TRBV19 with TRBJ2-2; D not resolved. This CDR3 spans 15 amino acids. The germline V gene encodes CDR1 LNHDA and CDR2 SQIVND (reference sequence). Trimming cost V 4 bases and J 0 bases, with 9 bases left between them. The DNA of the CDR3 is TGTGCCAGTAGTAAGCAGGCTTCGAACACCGGGGAGCTGTTTTTT. It specifies CASSKQASNTGELFF.

The chain joins TRBV7-9 to TRBJ2-1; the match to TRBD2 covers 11 bases. Germline V gene data show CDR1 as SEHNR and CDR2 as FQNEAQ (reference sequence). V was pared by 6 bases and J by 3 bases, with 7 bases of the junction left unmatched. CDR3 length equals 16 residues. Here the CDR3 DNA reads TGTGCCAGCAGTTCGGGGACTAGCGGATACTACAATGAGCAGTTCTTC. This translates into CASSSGTSGYYNEQFF.

The J gene is TRBJ1-3, the V gene TRBV5-1; 7 bases fit TRBD1. The ends lost 7 bases at V and 2 bases at J; junction bases unmatched: 6. This CDR3 contains 14 residues. CDR1 is SGHRS and CDR2 is YFSETQ in the germline V gene. The CDR3 nucleotides are TGCGCCAGCGCCCAAGGGACAGCTGGAAACACCATATATTTT. It codes for CASAQGTAGNTIYF.

This sequence joins TRBV7-8 and TRBJ2-7, with 7 bases that match TRBD2. The V gene end was trimmed by 1 base and the J gene end by 4 bases; junction bases not matched to a gene: 10. The CDR3 has 16 amino acids. Germline CDR1 reads SGHVS; CDR2 reads FQNEAQ. The CDR3 spells CASSLGAVAGDYEQYF. In nucleotides, the CDR3 is TGTGCCAGCAGCTTAGGGGCGGTAGCGGGTGATTACGAGCAGTACTTC.

The J gene is TRBJ2-1, the V gene TRBV18, with 9 bases identical to TRBD1. V shed 8 bases and J 9 bases; nucleotides not matched to a gene: 20. The CDR3 has 17 amino acids. Looked up from germline, CDR1 is KGHSH and CDR2 is LQKENI. CDR3 region: CASRTGVGQGSSGEQFF. In DNA, the CDR3 is TGTGCCAGCAGAACGGGCGTGGGACAGGGATCATCGGGTGAGCAGTTCTTC. Together with reference TRBV18 and TRBJ2-1, the CDR3 gives the full variable domain: NAGVMQNPRHLVRRRGQEARLRCSPMKGHSHVYWYRQLPEEGLKFMVYLQKENIIDESGMPKERFSAEFPKEGPSILRIQQVVRGDSAAYFCASRTGVGQGSSGEQFFGPGTRLTVL.

By proportion, this clone is large (0.1 to 1%). The V gene is TRBV13, the J gene TRBJ2-4, with 7 bases lining up with TRBD1. Per the germline V gene, CDR1 is PRHDT and CDR2 is FYEKMQ (reference sequence). CDR3 length: 14 amino acids. J was trimmed by 4 bases and V by 5 bases; bases with no gene match: 5. Here the CDR3 DNA reads TGTGCCAGCAGCCCCGGGACAGAAAAAAACATTCAGTACTTC. It specifies CASSPGTEKNIQYF.

The V gene is TRBV10-1, the J gene TRBJ1-4, with D uncertain. CDR1 and CDR2 from the germline V gene are WNHNN and SYGVQD (reference sequence). Trimming removed 0 bases at V and 6 bases at J, with 11 bases between. This CDR3 spans 15 amino acids. The CDR3 loop is CASSESGGNHEKLFF. The CDR3 DNA reads TGCGCCAGCAGTGAGTCGGGCGGGAATCATGAAAAACTGTTTTTT.

The chain links TRBV27 to TRBJ1-5; D is possibly TRBD1 (5 bases). Germline CDR1 is MNHEY and CDR2 is SMNVEV (reference sequence). The CDR3 extends over 13 amino acids. The V end lost 2 bases, the J end lost 11 bases, and 13 bases lay between the germline ends. In nucleotides, the CDR3 is TGTGCCAGCAGTTTAGTCGGGGTGGGGGCCCAGCATTTT. Its translation: CASSLVGVGAQHF.

This chain connects TRBV7-8 to TRBJ1-6, with D tentatively TRBD1 (5 bases). CDR1 is SGHVS and CDR2 is FQNEAQ in the germline V gene. The CDR3 length is 12 residues. With 5 bases removed from V and 14 bases from J, the gap between germline ends came to 13 bases. The CDR3 protein is CASSTGPGALHF. The CDR3 DNA sequence: TGTGCCAGCAGCACTGGGCCGGGGGCCCTCCACTTT.

V and J are TRBV7-9 and TRBJ2-5; TRBD2 aligns across 7 bases. Germline V lookup: CDR1 SEHNR, CDR2 FQNEAQ (reference sequence). Losses at the gene ends were 4 bases for V and 1 base for J; bases not matched to a gene: 6. The CDR3 covers 15 residues. The CDR3 DNA reads as TGTGCCAGCAGCTCAAGCGGGACCTTCCAAGAGACCCAGTACTTC. Encoded protein: CASSSSGTFQETQYF.

V is TRBV7-8 and J is TRBJ2-3; a possible D gene is TRBD1 (6 bases). Trimming pared 3 bases from V and 4 bases from J, leaving 8 bases between. Germline V gene sequence: CDR1 SGHVS, CDR2 FQNEAQ. The CDR3 length is 13 residues. DNA of the CDR3: TGTGCCAGCAGCTTCGGACAGCCAGATACGCAGTATTTT. Protein: CASSFGQPDTQYF.

The chain couples TRBV2 to TRBJ1-1; no definite D call. Germline CDR1 and CDR2: SNHLY and FYNNEI. CDR3 length: 13 residues. V lost 5 bases and J lost 3, with 10 bases in between. CDR3 nucleotide sequence: TGTGCCAGCAGTCCTACTCCGGACACTGAAGCTTTCTTT. Its translation is CASSPTPDTEAFF. The full variable domain, completed using reference TRBV2 and TRBJ1-1, is EPEVTQTPSHQVTQMGQEVILRCVPISNHLYFYWYRQILGQKVEFLVSFYNNEISEKSEIFDDQFSVERPDGSNFTLKIRSTKLEDSAMYFCASSPTPDTEAFFGQGTRLTVV.